This T cell receptor beta chain came from a study of T cell repertoires in cytomegalovirus infection. The overall study: Matching HLA type, along with CMV infection, was indicated by public TCR beta signatures.

This clonotype was counted a few times. CDR1 LGHNA and CDR2 YSLEER come from the germline V gene. Germline trimming cut 0 bases from V and 8 bases from J; bases unmatched to any gene: 12. The CDR3 totals 17 residues. Each CDR3 protein is one row after TCRdb ran MiXCR on the reads. The sample has about 190,000 distinct CDR3 sequences, about 30% seen once. The sequence derives from a human donor in good health (CMV status not recorded). Some clones in this sample may be carry-over from other donors' samples. The rearrangement joins TRBV4-3 to TRBJ2-1, with 8 bases aligning to TRBD2. The specimen sequenced was PBMCs. CDR3 sequence reads: CASSQDPPRGGQDEQFF. The CDR3 DNA sequence: TGCGCCAGCAGCCAAGATCCCCCCCGGGGGGGCCAGGATGAGCAGTTCTTC.